This TCR beta chain was sequenced in a study of cytomegalovirus exposure and HLA in healthy donors (dated 2017 in TCRdb). In terms of the full investigation: In an earlier analysis of 587 of the donors, roughly 300 Gb of sequence data and 117 million unique TCR beta sequences from roughly 200 million T cells were reported. Typing coverage differed by locus: A, B, C, DRB1 and DQB1 were typed in about 629-640 donors, DQA1 in 522, DPA1 in some 570, and DPB1 in just under 490. About 300 gigabases of sequencing data and around 90 million unique TCR sequences made up an early release that covered nearly 650 HLA-typed donors. About five DR-DQ haplotypes were treated as single units for association and clustering because of strong linkage in the cohort. The study combined high-throughput TCR immunosequencing, statistical association of individual TCRs with disease status, and machine learning to predict cytomegalovirus infection status. In addition to the first cohort of 666 subjects, a separate validation cohort of approximately 110 different subjects was used. The genetic ancestry cluster associated with self-reported Caucasian donors included 80% to 90% of the 398 genotyped donors. The study aimed to test whether signatures of past pathogen exposure could be identified by cataloging public T cell receptors. Rather than using new phenotypic data, the later analysis identified candidate immune exposures from TCR beta sequences and from how often those sequences occurred across donors. A later genetic analysis took genome-wide SNP genotypes for about 65% of the 666 donors and used that subset as a discovery cohort. Among some 410 genotyped donors of the cohort, an average of roughly 230,000 unique TCR beta nucleotide sequences was sequenced per donor, of which approximately 18% were non-productive. HLA typing covered class I and class II loci at four-digit resolution. Every discovery cohort repertoire had been produced on one sequencing platform. A later analysis re-analyzed previously published TCR beta repertoires from 550 to 700 donors and added high-resolution HLA genotyping to study TCR occurrence patterns. In an earlier analysis of a few hundred of the donors, high-throughput TCR beta sequencing was used to judge whether each TCR beta V gene segment behaved as functional or pseudogenic. Donor age, sex, ethnicity and CMV serostatus were compiled alongside the repertoire data. The T cell repertoires of 666 subjects were profiled by immunosequencing and related to cytomegalovirus serostatus.

Concerning this clone itself: It lacks a known antigen. No base quality information exists; no much larger clone differs at one position.

General study outcomes and caveats: A later genetic analysis reported fewer N-insertions in productive TCRs among donors in an Asian-associated ancestry cluster than the 666-donor mean. In a later analysis, most CMV-associated TCR beta chains were found to appear HLA-restricted, with HLA associations seemingly driven largely by CMV exposure. Presence/absence analyses assumed roughly uniform sequencing depth across donors, an assumption that may not hold. The 87-base-pair reads could not distinguish some IMGT-functional V segments, including TRBV6-2 and TRBV6-3, so those segments were excluded. The classifier was reported to diagnose cytomegalovirus status with high specificity and sensitivity in both the original cohort and the validation cohort. Because some donors lacked HLA typing at each locus, the association tests relied only on the typed subset. It was suggested by the authors that the approach could potentially be generalized to other disease states and immunological phenotypes. An earlier analysis of some 560 of the donors showed that most TCR beta V segments appeared in productive rearrangements either about 90% or about 30% of the time, which broadly matched IMGT annotations. The only immune exposure information available for the cohort was CMV serostatus. Three of the identified cytomegalovirus-associated TCR beta chains were confirmed in vitro to be specific for cytomegalovirus antigens. Over 15 rarely observed V segments, including chromosome 9 orphons, were excluded from the earlier analysis of almost 600 of the donors because counts were too low. Only TCR beta chains were sequenced in this cohort, and the absence of alpha or paired-chain data limited detectable features. Specific HLA alleles were associated with around 18,000 TCR beta sequences at a false discovery rate of 0.05 in a later analysis. In a later analysis, HLA-associated TCR beta chains were found to be more clonally expanded and to have lower generation probabilities than equally common non-associated chains. In the study, some 160 TCR beta chains were listed as associated with cytomegalovirus. In a later genetic analysis, a missense DCLRE1C variant was associated with V-gene and J-gene trimming of TCR beta chains, and the association was replicated in an independent cohort. A cluster of highly shared sequence variants was judged likely to represent a technical artifact of the sequencing pipeline. A further reported finding was that TCR beta sequences accurately predicted the HLA-A and HLA-B alleles for most subjects in the first cohort. When HLA alleles, especially DR and DQ, strongly co-occurred, TCR associations were difficult to assign to individual alleles. According to a later analysis, TCR association rates differed among HLA loci, with DRB1 alleles showing the most associated TCRs and HLA-C alleles showing the fewest. Several of the top co-occurrence clusters appeared to be linked to parvovirus B19, influenza, CMV and Epstein-Barr virus, according to a later analysis. Linkage disequilibrium might explain the correlated functional status among segregating V segments, but an unknown experimental factor could not be ruled out. Most TCR sequences were observed very rarely across donors, whereas some public TCRs were present in many individuals.

The library was produced with the immunoSEQ multiplex PCR assay. The multiplex PCR relied on a mix of 60 forward primers for TCR Vbeta segments and 13 reverse primers for TCR Jbeta segments. The CDR3 region of rearranged TCR beta genes was amplified from genomic DNA by a multiplex PCR assay. Amplified TCR beta libraries were sequenced as 87-base-pair reads on the Illumina HiSeq System. The authors' analysis ran thus. A later analysis counted about 80 million unique TCR beta chains across the 640 or so repertoires, and 10 million to 11 million of these chains were shared by at least two donors. Raw reads were error-corrected and collapsed into unique sequences with a nearest-neighbor algorithm that merged closely related sequences to remove PCR and sequencing errors. Alignment of CDR3 sequences to IMGT reference sequences was used to assign V, D and J gene segments. For a sequence to be retained, at least a six-nucleotide match to both a V gene segment and a J gene segment was required. Rearrangements were classified as productive when the CDR3 lacked stop codons and remained in frame with V and J, and all other rearrangements were classified as non-productive. Following IMGT convention, CDR3 was defined as the stretch from the second conserved V-encoded cysteine to the conserved J-encoded phenylalanine. In an earlier analysis of just under 600 of the donors, sequences lacking an unambiguous match to a single V gene segment were excluded. In an earlier analysis of approximately 590 of the donors, a V segment was called functional when productive rearrangements were above 56.7%, and segregating when the standard deviation between donors exceeded 5%. To diagnose cytomegalovirus status from the catalog of TCR beta chain sequences, a statistical classification framework was built. V and J gene assignment, in a later analysis, came from comparing TCR nucleotide sequences with IMGT/GENE-DB human TR gene sequences. A later analysis assigned CDR3 sequences and most-parsimonious VDJ recombination scenarios with the TCRdist pipeline. In a later analysis, each TCR beta chain was defined by its CDR3 amino acid sequence together with its V-gene family, and reads lacking a unique V-gene family were excluded. A later analysis removed 500 to 650 highly shared, low-generation-probability nucleotide sequences to deal with suspected cross-contamination and a sequencing artifact. For each public chain, a later analysis derived a clonal expansion index from normalized ranks of inferred template counts within each repertoire. Generation probabilities in a later analysis came from a VDJ recombination model fitted to out-of-frame rearrangements, and those results were checked against IGoR. In a later analysis, hypergeometric tests were used to score TCR-TCR, TCR-HLA and TCR-CMV co-occurrence, with a repertoire-size bias correction applied to TCR pairs. A later analysis estimated false discovery rates by permuting HLA or CMV assignments 20 times. In a later analysis, co-occurring TCRs were grouped using DBSCAN, with TCRdist sequence similarity added in when clustering inside HLA-allele-positive subsets. Co-occurrence clustering excluded repertoires with fewer than 30,000 or more than 120,000 public chains, plus five with anomalous nucleotide sharing. This immuneACCESS table, as held by TCRdb, lists in-frame sequences with V and J called but not all clones. Of the missing ones, under half trace to an unresolved V gene in checked studies; the others have no known cause. V and J calls and clone size are those listed in that table; D and trimming were worked out from the DNA. For this sample there are more than 95,000 clones; approximately 80% appear just once. Of the sample, about 5% falls within the top ten clones.

The cohort consisted of 666 healthy bone marrow donors. All cohort members were sampled while nominally healthy, although unrecorded immune exposures were likely present. The donor was CMV seronegative and was included in the group of a few hundred seronegative cohort members. Each donor provided a peripheral blood sample, and peripheral blood mononuclear cells were used for TCR beta sequencing. The Qiagen DNeasy Blood Extraction Kit was used to extract genomic DNA from the blood cell samples. The CDR3 runs 16 residues from the cysteine to the phenylalanine. The CDR3 DNA has 48 bases and is translated from base 1. Trimming accounts for 5 bases at V and 7 bases at J, while the number of junction bases matched to no gene is 9. Reading the germline V gene (reference sequence) gives CDR1 MNHEY and CDR2 SMNVEV.

The sequencing input was PBMCs. The chain is encoded by TRBV27 joined to TRBJ2-1; a stretch of 12 junction bases matches TRBD2. This clonotype was sampled from a male donor in good health and CMV-seronegative. The CDR3 corresponds to CASSATSGSSVNEQFF. The DNA reads as follows: TGTGCCAGCAGTGCGACTAGCGGGAGTTCAGTAAATGAGCAGTTCTTC.